The present T cell receptor beta chain was sequenced within a study of blood T cell repertoires in COVID-19. Overall study context: Whether acute or convalescent, the COVID-19 samples came from the United States, Italy and Spain. T cells, B-cell-depleted T cells, or PBMCs supplied cDNA or gDNA.

The CDR3 totals 15 residues. CDR1 and CDR2 from the germline V gene are SGDLS and YYNGEE. V shed 0 bases and J shed 7 bases, with 11 bases lying between them. Authors' methods: How many nucleated cells were present was estimated from reference gene primer amplification. Assay: immunoSEQ multiplex PCR; the TCRdb copy retains only in-frame clones and omits some. V and J calls plus clone size are reproduced from that table; the DNA served to infer D and trimming. The table records fewer than 300,000 clones, 65% to 90% of them present only once. Enrolment of Seattle patients took place during active infection, and they were followed longitudinally.

This TCR was sampled from a man between 45 and 60 years old with COVID-19, enrolled during active disease. V is TRBV9 and J is TRBJ1-6, with D unclear. The sequencing input was peripheral blood. The CDR3 region is CASSVEARENSPLHF. CDR3 bases: TGTGCCAGCAGCGTAGAGGCACGGGAAAATTCACCCCTCCACTTT.